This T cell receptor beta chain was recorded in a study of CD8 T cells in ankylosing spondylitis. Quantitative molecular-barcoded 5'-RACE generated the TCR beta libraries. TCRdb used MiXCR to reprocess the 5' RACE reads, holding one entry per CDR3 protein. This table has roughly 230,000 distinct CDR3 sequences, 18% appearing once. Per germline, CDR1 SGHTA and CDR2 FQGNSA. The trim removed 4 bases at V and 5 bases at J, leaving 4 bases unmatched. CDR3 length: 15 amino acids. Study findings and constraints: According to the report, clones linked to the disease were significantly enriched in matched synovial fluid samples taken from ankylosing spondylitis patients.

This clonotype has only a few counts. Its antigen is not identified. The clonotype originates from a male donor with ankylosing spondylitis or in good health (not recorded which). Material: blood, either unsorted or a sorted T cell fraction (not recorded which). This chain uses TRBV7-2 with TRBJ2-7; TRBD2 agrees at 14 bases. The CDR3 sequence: CASSSRTSGRNEQYF. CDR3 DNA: TGTGCCAGCAGCTCACGGACTAGCGGGAGGAACGAGCAGTACTTC.